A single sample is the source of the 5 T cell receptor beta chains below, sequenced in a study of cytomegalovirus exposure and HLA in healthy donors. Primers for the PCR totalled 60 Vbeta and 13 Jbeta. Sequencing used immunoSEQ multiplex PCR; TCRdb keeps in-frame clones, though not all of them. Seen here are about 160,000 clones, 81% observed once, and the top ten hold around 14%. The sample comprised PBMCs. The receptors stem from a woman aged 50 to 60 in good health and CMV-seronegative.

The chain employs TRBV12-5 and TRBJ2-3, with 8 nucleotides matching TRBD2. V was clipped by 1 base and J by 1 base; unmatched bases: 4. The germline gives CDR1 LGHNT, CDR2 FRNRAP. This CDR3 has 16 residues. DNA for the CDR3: TGTGCTAGTGGTTTGGCAACTAGCGGAGGCACAGATACGCAGTATTTT. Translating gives CASGLATSGGTDTQYF.

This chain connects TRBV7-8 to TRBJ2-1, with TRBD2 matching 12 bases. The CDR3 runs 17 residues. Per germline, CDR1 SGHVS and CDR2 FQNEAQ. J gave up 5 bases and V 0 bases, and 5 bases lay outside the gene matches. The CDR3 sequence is CASSLARLAGDHNEQFF. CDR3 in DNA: TGTGCCAGCAGCTTAGCGAGACTAGCGGGGGATCACAATGAGCAGTTCTTC.

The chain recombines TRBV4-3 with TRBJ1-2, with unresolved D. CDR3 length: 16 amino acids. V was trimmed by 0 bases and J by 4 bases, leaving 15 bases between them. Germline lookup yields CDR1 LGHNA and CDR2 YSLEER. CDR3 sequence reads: CASSQDHDSLSYGYTF. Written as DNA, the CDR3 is TGCGCCAGCAGCCAAGATCACGATAGCCTTAGCTATGGCTACACCTTC.

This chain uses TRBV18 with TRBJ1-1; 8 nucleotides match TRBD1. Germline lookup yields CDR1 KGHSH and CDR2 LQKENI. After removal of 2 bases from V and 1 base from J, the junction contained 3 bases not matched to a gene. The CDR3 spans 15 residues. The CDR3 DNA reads TGTGCCAGCTCACCAAGGACAGGGACGAACACTGAAGCTTTCTTT. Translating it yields CASSPRTGTNTEAFF.

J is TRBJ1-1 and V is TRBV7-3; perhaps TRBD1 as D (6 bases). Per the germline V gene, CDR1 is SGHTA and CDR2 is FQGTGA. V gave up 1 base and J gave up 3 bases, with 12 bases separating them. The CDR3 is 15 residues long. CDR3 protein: CASSLMGASHTEAFF. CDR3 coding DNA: TGTGCCAGCAGCTTAATGGGGGCGTCTCACACTGAAGCTTTCTTT.